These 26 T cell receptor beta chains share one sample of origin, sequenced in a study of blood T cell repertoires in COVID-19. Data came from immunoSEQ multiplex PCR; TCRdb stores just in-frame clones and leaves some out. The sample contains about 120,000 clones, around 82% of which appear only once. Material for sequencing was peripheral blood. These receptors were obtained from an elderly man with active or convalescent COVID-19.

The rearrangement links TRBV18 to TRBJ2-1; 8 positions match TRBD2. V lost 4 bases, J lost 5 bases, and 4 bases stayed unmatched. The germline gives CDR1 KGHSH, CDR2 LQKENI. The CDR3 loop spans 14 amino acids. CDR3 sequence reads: CASSQGTRNNEQFF. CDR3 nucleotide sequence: TGTGCCAGCTCACAGGGGACTAGAAACAATGAGCAGTTCTTC.

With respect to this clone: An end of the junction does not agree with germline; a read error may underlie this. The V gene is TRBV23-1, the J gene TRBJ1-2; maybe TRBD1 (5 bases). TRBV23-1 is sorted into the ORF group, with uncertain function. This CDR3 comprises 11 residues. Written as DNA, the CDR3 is TGCGCCAGCAGTCCGCAGGGACTCCTCGCCTTC. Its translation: CASSPQGLLAF.

CDR3 bases: TGTGCCAGCAGTGAAGCCTACCGGGACAGGAATTACTTC. This codes for CASSEAYRDRNYF. V is TRBV6-1 and J is TRBJ2-7; 8 bases fit TRBD1. Trimming removed 0 bases from V and 13 bases from J; junction bases left unmatched: 8. CDR3 length: 13 residues. Germline V gives CDR1 MNHNS, CDR2 SASEGT.

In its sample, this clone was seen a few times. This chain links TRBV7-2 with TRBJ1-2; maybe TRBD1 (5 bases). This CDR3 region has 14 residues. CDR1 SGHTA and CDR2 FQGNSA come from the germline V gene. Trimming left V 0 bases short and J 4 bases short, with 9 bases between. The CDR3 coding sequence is TGTGCCAGCAGCTTAGCGGGACTTACCTATGGCTACACCTTC. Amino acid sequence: CASSLAGLTYGYTF.

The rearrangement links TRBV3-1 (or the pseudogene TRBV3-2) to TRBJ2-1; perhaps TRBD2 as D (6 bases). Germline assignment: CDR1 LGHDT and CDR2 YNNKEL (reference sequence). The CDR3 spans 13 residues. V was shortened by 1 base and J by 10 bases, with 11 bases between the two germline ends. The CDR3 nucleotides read TGTGCCAGCAGCCAAGGACGTGGGGGGGAGCAGTTCTTC. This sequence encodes CASSQGRGGEQFF.

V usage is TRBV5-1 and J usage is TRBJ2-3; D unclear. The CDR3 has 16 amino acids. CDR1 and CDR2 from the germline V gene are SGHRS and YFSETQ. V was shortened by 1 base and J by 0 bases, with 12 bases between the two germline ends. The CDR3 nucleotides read TGCGCCAGCAGCTTGATCCCCCTCTCTAGCACAGATACGCAGTATTTT. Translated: CASSLIPLSSTDTQYF.

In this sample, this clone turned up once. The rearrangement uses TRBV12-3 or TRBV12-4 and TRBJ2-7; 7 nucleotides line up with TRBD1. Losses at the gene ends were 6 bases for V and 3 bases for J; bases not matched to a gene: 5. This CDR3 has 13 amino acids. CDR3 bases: TGTGCCAGCAGAAGAGGGGGCGTCTACGAGCAGTACTTC. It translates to CASRRGGVYEQYF.

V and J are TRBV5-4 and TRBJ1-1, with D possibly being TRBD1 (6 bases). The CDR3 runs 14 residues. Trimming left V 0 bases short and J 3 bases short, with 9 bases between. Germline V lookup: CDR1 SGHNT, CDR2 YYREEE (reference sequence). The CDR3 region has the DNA TGTGCCAGCAGCTTGGAGCAGGGGTACACTGAAGCTTTCTTT. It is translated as CASSLEQGYTEAFF. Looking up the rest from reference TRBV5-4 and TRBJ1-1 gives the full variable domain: ETGVTQSPTHLIKTRGQQVTLRCSSQSGHNTVSWYQQALGQGPQFIFQYYREEENGRGNFPPRFSGLQFPNYSSELNVNALELDDSALYLCASSLEQGYTEAFFGQGTRLTVV.

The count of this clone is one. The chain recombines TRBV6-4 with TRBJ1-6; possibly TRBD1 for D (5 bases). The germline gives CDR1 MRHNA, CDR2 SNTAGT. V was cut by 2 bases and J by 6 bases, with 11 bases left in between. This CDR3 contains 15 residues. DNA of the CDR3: TGTGCCAGCAGTGACCCCCCGACAGTTAATTCACCCCTCCACTTT. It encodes CASSDPPTVNSPLHF.

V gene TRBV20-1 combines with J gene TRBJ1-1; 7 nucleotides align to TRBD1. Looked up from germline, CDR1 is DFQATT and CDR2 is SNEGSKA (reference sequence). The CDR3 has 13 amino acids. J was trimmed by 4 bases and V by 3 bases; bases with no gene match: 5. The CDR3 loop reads CSASQRGLTEAFF. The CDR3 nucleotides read TGCAGTGCTAGTCAAAGGGGGCTCACTGAAGCTTTCTTT.

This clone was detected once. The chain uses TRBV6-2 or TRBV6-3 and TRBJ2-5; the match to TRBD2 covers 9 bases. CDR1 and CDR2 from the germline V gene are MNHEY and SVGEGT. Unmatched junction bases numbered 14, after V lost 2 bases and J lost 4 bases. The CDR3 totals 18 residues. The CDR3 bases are TGTGCCAGCAGTTACCCCTCCAGAGGAGCGGGGGGTAGAGAGACCCAGTACTTC. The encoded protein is CASSYPSRGAGGRETQYF.

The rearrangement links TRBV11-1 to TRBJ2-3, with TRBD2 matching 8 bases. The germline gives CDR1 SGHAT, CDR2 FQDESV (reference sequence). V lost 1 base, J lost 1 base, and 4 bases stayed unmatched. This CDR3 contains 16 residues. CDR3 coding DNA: TGTGCCAGCAGCTTAGTCGGGACTAGGGGCACAGATACGCAGTATTTT. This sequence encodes CASSLVGTRGTDTQYF.

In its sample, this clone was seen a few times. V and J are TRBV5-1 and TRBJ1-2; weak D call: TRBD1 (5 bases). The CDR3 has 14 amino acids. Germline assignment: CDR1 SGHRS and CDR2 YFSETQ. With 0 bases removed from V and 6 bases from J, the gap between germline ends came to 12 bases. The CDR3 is CASSLAGTTDGYTF. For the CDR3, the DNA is TGCGCCAGCAGCTTGGCTGGGACTACCGATGGCTACACCTTC.

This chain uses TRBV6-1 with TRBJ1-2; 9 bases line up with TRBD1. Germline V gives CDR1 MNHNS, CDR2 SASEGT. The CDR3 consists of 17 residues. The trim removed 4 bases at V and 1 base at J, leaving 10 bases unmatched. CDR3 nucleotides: TGTGCCAGCAGTGGCTCCGCCGGGACAGGGAGTAACTATGGCTACACCTTC. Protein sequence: CASSGSAGTGSNYGYTF.

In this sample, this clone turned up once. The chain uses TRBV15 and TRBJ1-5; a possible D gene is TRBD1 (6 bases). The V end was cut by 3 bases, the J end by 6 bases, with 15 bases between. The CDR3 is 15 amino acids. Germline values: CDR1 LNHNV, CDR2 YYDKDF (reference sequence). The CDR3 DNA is TGTGCCACCAGCAGCCAGTACAGGGAAGGTCAGCCCCAGCATTTT. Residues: CATSSQYREGQPQHF.

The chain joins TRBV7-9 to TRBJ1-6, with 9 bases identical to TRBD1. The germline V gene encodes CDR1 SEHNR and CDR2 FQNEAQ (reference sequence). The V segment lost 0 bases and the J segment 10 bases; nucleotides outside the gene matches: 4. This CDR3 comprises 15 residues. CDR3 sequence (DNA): TGTGCCAGCAGCTTAGCAAGACAGGGGGTCTCACCCCTCCACTTT. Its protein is CASSLARQGVSPLHF. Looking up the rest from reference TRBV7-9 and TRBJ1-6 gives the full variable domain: DTGVSQNPRHKITKRGQNVTFRCDPISEHNRLYWYRQTLGQGPEFLTYFQNEAQLEKSRLLSDRFSAERPKGSFSTLEIQRTEQGDSAMYLCASSLARQGVSPLHFGNGTRLTVT.

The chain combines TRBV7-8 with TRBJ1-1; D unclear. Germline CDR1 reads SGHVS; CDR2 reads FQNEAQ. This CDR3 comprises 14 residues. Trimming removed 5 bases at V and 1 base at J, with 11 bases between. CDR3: CASSPDNWNTEAFF. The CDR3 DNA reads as TGTGCCAGCAGCCCCGATAACTGGAACACTGAAGCTTTCTTT.

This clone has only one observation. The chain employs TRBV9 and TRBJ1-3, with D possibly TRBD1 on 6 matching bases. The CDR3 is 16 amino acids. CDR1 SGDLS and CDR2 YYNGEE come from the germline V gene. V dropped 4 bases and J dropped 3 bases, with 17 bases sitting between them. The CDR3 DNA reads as TGTGCCAGCAGCCCAGGGGTAGGCGACGTTGGAAACACCATATATTTT. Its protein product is CASSPGVGDVGNTIYF.

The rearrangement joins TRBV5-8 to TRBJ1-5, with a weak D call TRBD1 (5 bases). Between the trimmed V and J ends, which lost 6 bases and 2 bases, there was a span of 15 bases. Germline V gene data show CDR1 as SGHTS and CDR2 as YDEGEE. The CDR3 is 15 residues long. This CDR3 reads CASTGTGRGNQPQHF. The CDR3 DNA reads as TGTGCCAGCACAGGAACAGGAAGGGGCAATCAGCCCCAGCATTTT.

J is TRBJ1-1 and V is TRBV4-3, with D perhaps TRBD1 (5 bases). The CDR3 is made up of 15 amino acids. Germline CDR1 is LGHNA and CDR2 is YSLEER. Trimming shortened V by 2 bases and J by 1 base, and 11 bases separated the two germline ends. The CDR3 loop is CASSQSRQSNTEAFF. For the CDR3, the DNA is TGCGCCAGCAGCCAAAGCAGACAGTCGAACACTGAAGCTTTCTTT.

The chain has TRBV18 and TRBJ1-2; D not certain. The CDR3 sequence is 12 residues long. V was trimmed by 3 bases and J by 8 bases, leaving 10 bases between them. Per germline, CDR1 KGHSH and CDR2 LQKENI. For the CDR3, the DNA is TGTGCCAGCTCACCCGGTGCTGAAGGCTACACCTTC. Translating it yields CASSPGAEGYTF.

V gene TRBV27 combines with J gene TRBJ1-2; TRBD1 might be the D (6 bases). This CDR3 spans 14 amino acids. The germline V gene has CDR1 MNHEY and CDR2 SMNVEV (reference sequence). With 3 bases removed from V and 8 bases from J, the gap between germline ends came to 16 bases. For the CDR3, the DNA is TGTGCCAGCAGTTTGTCACAGGGATCTCACGGCTACACCTTC. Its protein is CASSLSQGSHGYTF.

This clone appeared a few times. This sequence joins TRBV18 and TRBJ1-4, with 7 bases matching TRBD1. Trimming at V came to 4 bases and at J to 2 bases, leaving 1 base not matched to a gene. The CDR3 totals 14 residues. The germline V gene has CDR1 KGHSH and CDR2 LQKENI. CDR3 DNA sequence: TGTGCCAGCTCACAGGGGGCTACTAATGAAAAACTGTTTTTT. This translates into CASSQGATNEKLFF.

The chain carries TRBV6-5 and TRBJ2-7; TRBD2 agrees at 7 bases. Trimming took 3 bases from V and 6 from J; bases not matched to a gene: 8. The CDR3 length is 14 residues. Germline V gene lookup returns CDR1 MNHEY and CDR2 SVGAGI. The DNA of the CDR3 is TGTGCCAGCAGTTATGGGGGGGATTCAGGCGAGCAGTACTTC. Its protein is CASSYGGDSGEQYF.

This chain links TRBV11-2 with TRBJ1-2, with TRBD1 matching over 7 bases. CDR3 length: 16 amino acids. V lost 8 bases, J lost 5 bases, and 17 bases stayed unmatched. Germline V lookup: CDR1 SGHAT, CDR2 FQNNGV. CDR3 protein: CASASLRTGDLYGYTF. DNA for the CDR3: TGTGCCAGCGCGTCTTTACGGACAGGCGACCTTTATGGCTACACCTTC. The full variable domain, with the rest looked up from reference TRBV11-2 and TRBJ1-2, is EAGVAQSPRYKIIEKRQSVAFWCNPISGHATLYWYQQILGQGPKLLIQFQNNGVVDDSQLPKDRFSAERLKGVDSTLKIQPAKLEDSAVYLCASASLRTGDLYGYTFGSGTRLTVV.

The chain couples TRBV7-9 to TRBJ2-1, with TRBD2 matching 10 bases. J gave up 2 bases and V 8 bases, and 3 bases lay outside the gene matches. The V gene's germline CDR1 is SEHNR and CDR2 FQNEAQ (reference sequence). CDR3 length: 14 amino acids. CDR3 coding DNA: TGTGCCAGCTGTAGCGGGGGGACCTACAATGAGCAGTTCTTC. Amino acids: CASCSGGTYNEQFF.